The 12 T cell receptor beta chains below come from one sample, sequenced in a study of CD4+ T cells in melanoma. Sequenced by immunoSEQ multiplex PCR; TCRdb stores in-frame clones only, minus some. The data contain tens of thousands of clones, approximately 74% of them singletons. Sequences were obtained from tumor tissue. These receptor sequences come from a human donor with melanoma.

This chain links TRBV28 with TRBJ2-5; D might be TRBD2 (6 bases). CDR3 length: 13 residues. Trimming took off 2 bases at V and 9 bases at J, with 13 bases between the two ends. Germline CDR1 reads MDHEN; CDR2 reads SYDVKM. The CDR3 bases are TGTGCCAGCAGTTTAGGAGGGGAGTGGGCCCAGTACTTC. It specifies CASSLGGEWAQYF.

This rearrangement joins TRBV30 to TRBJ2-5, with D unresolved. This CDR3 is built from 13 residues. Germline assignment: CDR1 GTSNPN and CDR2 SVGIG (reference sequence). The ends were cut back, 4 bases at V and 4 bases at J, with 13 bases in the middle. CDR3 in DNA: TGTGCCTGGACCAGGCGAGTACGAGAGACCCAGTACTTC. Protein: CAWTRRVRETQYF.

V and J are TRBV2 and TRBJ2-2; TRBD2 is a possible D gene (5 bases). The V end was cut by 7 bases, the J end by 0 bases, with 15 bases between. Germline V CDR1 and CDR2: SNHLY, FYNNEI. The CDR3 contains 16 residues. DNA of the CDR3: TGTGCCAGCATCCCAGCGGATTTCGCGAACACCGGGGAGCTGTTTTTT. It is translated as CASIPADFANTGELFF.

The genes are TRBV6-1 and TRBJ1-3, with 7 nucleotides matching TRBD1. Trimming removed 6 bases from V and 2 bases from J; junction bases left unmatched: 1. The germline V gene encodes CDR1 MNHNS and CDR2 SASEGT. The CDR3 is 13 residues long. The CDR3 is CASRTGTGNTIYF. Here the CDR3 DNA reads TGTGCCAGCAGGACAGGGACTGGAAACACCATATATTTT.

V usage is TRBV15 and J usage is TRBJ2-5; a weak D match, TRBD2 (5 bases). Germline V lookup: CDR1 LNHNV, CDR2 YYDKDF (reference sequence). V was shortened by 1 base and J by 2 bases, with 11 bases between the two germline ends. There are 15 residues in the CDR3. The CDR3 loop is CATSRGSGPQETQYF. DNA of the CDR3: TGTGCCACCAGCAGAGGAAGCGGACCACAAGAGACCCAGTACTTC.

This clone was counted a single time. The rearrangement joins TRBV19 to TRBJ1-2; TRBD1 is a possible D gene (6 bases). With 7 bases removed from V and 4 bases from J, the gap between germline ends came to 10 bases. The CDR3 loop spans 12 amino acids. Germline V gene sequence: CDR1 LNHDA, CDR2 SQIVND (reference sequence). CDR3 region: CASTPDSYGYTF. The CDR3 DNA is TGTGCCAGTACCCCGGACAGCTATGGCTACACCTTC.

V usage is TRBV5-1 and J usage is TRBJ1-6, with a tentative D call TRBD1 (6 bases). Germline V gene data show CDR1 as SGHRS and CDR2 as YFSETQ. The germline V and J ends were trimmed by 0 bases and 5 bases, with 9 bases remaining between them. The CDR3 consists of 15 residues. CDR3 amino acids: CASSLDQGNNSPLHF. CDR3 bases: TGCGCCAGCAGCTTGGATCAGGGGAATAATTCACCCCTCCACTTT.

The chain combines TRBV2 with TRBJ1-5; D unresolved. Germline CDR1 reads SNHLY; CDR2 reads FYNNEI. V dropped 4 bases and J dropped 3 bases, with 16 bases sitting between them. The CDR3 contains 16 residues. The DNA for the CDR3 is TGTGCCAGCAGTGGGCCGGAAGGACGGGCCAATCAGCCCCAGCATTTT. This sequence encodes CASSGPEGRANQPQHF.

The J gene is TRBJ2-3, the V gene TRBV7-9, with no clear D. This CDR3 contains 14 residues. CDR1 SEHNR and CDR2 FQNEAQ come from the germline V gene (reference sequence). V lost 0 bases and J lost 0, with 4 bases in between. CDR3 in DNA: TGTGCCAGCAGCTTAGCGAGGAGCACAGATACGCAGTATTTT. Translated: CASSLARSTDTQYF.

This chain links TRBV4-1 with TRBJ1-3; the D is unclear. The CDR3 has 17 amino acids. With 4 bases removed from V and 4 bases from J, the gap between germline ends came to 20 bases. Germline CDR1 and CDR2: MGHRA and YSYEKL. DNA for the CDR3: TGCGCCAGCAGCCCCGGCCGTCATGATGGGAAGGGAAACACCATATATTTT. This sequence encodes CASSPGRHDGKGNTIYF.

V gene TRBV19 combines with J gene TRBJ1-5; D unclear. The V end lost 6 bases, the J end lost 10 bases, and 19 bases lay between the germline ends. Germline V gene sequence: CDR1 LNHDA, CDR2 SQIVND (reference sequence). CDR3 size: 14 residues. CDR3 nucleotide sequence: TGTGCCAGTAGAATCGGGATCCTGGCGGGACCCCAGCATTTT. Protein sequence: CASRIGILAGPQHF.

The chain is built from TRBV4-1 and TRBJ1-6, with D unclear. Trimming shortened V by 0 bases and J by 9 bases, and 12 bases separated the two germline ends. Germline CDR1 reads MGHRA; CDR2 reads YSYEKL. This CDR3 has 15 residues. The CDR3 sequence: CASSQDEGFSSPLHF. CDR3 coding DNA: TGCGCCAGCAGCCAAGACGAGGGTTTTTCTTCACCCCTCCACTTT.